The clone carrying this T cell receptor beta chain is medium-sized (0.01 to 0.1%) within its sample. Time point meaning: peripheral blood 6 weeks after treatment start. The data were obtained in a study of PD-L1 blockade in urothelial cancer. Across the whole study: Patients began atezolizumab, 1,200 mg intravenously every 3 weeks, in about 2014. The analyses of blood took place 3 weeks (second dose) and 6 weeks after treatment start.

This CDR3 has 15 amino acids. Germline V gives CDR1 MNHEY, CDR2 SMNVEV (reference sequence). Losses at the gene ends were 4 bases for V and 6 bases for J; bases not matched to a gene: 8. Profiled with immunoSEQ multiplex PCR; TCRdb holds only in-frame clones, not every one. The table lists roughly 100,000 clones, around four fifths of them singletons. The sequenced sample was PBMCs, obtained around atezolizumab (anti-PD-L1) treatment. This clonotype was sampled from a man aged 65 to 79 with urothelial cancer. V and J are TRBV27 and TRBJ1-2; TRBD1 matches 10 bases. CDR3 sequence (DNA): TGTGCCAGCAGTTGGGGAATCGGGACAGGGGATGGCTACACCTTC. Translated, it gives CASSWGIGTGDGYTF.